This is a list of T cell receptor beta chains from one sample in a study of CD8+ T cells in alopecia areata. TCRdb's copy holds only in-frame clones and misses some; the assay was immunoSEQ multiplex PCR. The data hold some 120,000 clones, with approximately 53% observed a single time. The material sequenced was CD4+ T cells sorted from blood, taken at week 0. The receptors were sampled from a human donor with alopecia areata. The CDR3 runs from the conserved cysteine through the conserved F or W. Fields, in order: V gene, clone size, CDR3 protein. Clone size appears in some rows only: once, few, many, or a class for an expanded clone.

V gene: TRBV5-1
clone size: -
CDR3 protein: CASSRTSGSKAGELFF

V gene: TRBV7-2
clone size: few
CDR3 protein: CASSPGGASYGYTF

V gene: TRBV11-2
clone size: few
CDR3 protein: CASSLRGQNGNTIYF

V gene: TRBV29-1
clone size: -
CDR3 protein: CSGRLALTDTQYF

V gene: TRBV29-1
clone size: -
CDR3 protein: CSAGTGIEQYF

V gene: TRBV9
clone size: -
CDR3 protein: CASSPRTGIDSPLHF

V gene: TRBV7-2
clone size: -
CDR3 protein: CASSLSLAGDTQYF

V gene: TRBV18
clone size: few
CDR3 protein: CASSPEGSQPQHF

V gene: TRBV5-4
clone size: few
CDR3 protein: CASSLVGTFGELFF

V gene: TRBV4-1
clone size: -
CDR3 protein: CASSRIPGQGLRAEEKLFF

V gene: TRBV10-3
clone size: few
CDR3 protein: CAISESGGQPQHF

V gene: TRBV10-3
clone size: -
CDR3 protein: CAIRAGSDYGYTF

V gene: TRBV10-3
clone size: -
CDR3 protein: CAPVAGGRGKNIQYF

V gene: TRBV14
clone size: -
CDR3 protein: CASSPAGGQETQYF

V gene: TRBV13
clone size: once
CDR3 protein: CASSRTSGTAYEQYF

V gene: TRBV2
clone size: few
CDR3 protein: CASTTMPGRDYEQYF

V gene: TRBV11-2
clone size: -
CDR3 protein: CASRGRTGDTGELFF

V gene: TRBV7-9
clone size: -
CDR3 protein: CASSDDRDTEAFF

V gene: TRBV4-3
clone size: -
CDR3 protein: CASSQIPWTGLSDTQYF

V gene: TRBV7-2
clone size: few
CDR3 protein: CASSLGPSAFYNEQFF

V gene: TRBV18
clone size: -
CDR3 protein: CASSSRQNTGELFF

V gene: TRBV7-2
clone size: few
CDR3 protein: CASSFIPGSEQYF

V gene: TRBV7-7
clone size: -
CDR3 protein: CASSLGGLGETQYF

V gene: TRBV27
clone size: -
CDR3 protein: CASSSYRVDEQFF

V gene: TRBV7-2
clone size: -
CDR3 protein: CASSLPRSAGGDTGELFF

V gene: TRBV6-1
clone size: -
CDR3 protein: CASSSGQGNQPQHF

V gene: TRBV4-1
clone size: -
CDR3 protein: CASSRIYGQEGYF

V gene: TRBV6-5
clone size: few
CDR3 protein: CASSYSTSGATEAFF

V gene: TRBV18
clone size: -
CDR3 protein: CASSLQERQPQHF

V gene: TRBV5-6
clone size: few
CDR3 protein: CASSFDAGGTTDTQYF

V gene: TRBV7-2
clone size: -
CDR3 protein: CASSPRTGLYEQYF

V gene: TRBV30
clone size: -
CDR3 protein: CAWSGGGYTDTQYF

V gene: TRBV9
clone size: -
CDR3 protein: CASSEGGLASYNEQFF

V gene: TRBV5-1
clone size: -
CDR3 protein: CASSASYEQYF

V gene: TRBV5-1
clone size: -
CDR3 protein: CASSFDIEHGYTF

V gene: TRBV5-1
clone size: -
CDR3 protein: CASSATSGAYYEQYF

V gene: TRBV5-1
clone size: -
CDR3 protein: CASSWASGVIGAYEQYF

V gene: TRBV19
clone size: few
CDR3 protein: CASSISRTDTQYF

V gene: TRBV2
clone size: -
CDR3 protein: CASSKITPNTGELFF

V gene: TRBV5-1
clone size: -
CDR3 protein: CASSLGWAADERFF

V gene: TRBV18
clone size: once
CDR3 protein: CASSPSENQPQHF

V gene: TRBV9
clone size: once
CDR3 protein: CASSVAGRGAGYTF

V gene: TRBV5-1
clone size: -
CDR3 protein: CASRRELQGSAEAFF

V gene: TRBV6-5
clone size: -
CDR3 protein: CASSYDSNQPQHF

V gene: TRBV10-3
clone size: -
CDR3 protein: CAISPDSLYGYTF

V gene: TRBV4-1
clone size: few
CDR3 protein: CASSQGFALSYEQYF

V gene: TRBV5-4
clone size: -
CDR3 protein: CASSLPGEGEKLFF

V gene: TRBV11-2
clone size: -
CDR3 protein: CASSLATSGSNEQFF

V gene: TRBV7-6
clone size: -
CDR3 protein: CASSLVPGQGREQYF

V gene: TRBV5-1
clone size: -
CDR3 protein: CASSRGTGVDYGYTF

V gene: TRBV7-6
clone size: -
CDR3 protein: CASSLALGNSPLHF

V gene: TRBV2
clone size: -
CDR3 protein: CASSEREDNQPQHF

V gene: TRBV29-1
clone size: -
CDR3 protein: CSAVEVANYEQYF

V gene: TRBV6-6
clone size: -
CDR3 protein: CAVGRASNQPQHF

V gene: TRBV4-2
clone size: -
CDR3 protein: CASSQGVRTRVDEQFF

V gene: TRBV9
clone size: -
CDR3 protein: CASSIRTFPDTQYF

V gene: TRBV11-2
clone size: -
CDR3 protein: CASSLASGSYNEQFF